The present T cell receptor (beta chain) was sequenced within a study of cytomegalovirus exposure and HLA in healthy donors. The PCR was carried out with 60 Vbeta primers and 13 Jbeta primers. The assay was immunoSEQ multiplex PCR, and TCRdb's table has in-frame clones only and misses some. The sample includes some 180,000 clones, around 83% seen only once; the top ten take 1.5% to 2%. The V gene lost 5 bases and the J gene lost 7 bases, with 20 bases spanning the gap. In germline, CDR1 is SGHTA, CDR2 FQGNSA. This CDR3 spans 16 amino acids. This chain joins TRBV7-2 and TRBJ2-2; the D gene is possibly TRBD1 (6 bases). The receptor's source is a man aged 35 to 55 in good health and CMV-seropositive. The sequenced sample consisted of PBMCs. The CDR3: CASSPRQGLIGGELFF. As DNA, the CDR3 is TGTGCCAGCAGCCCGCGGCAGGGGTTAATTGGCGGGGAGCTGTTTTTT.